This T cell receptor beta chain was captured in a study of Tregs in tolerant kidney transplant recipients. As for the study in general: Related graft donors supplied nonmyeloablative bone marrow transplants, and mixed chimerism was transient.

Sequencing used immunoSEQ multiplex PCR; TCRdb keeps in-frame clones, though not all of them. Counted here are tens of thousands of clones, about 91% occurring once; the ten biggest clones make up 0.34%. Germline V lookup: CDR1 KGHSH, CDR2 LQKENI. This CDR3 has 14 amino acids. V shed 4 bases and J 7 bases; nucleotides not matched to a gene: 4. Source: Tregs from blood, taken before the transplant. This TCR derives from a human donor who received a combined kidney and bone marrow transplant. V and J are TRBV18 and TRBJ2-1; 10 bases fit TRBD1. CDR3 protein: CASSRQGAWNEQFF. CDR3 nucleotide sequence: TGTGCCAGCTCACGACAGGGGGCTTGGAATGAGCAGTTCTTC.